This T cell receptor beta chain was retrieved from a study of identical twins (dated by TCRdb to the mid-2010s). Study-wide context: To test whether fetal clonotypes persist, the study used deep sequencing on TCR alpha and beta repertoires from monozygotic twins, unrelated adults of various ages, and cord blood. To rule out contamination, the twin experiments were replicated at different times with different library preparation protocols. General study outcomes and caveats: Zero-insertion analyses could be partly confounded by invariant T cells such as MAIT and iNKT, although diverse VJ usage argued against such confounding for most clonotypes. Abundant cord blood beta clonotypes carried fewer insertions; young adult naive repertoires showed a weaker similar trend, while memory repertoires showed none. Recombination models systematically underestimated out-of-frame TCR alpha sharing in monozygotic twins but agreed with sharing between unrelated individuals. Because the same donors could not be followed over many years, conclusions were based on cross-sectional statistical analysis. Excess twin sharing in beta out-of-frame sequences was weaker because fewer shared sequences lowered the signal-to-noise ratio. Compared with coincidental sharing between unrelated individuals, out-of-frame TCR alpha sequences shared between twins had an excess of sequences with low generation probability.

From the cysteine through the phenylalanine, the CDR3 covers 15 amino acids. The CDR3 DNA has 45 bases and is translated from base 1. The germline V gene sets CDR1 to SGHVS and CDR2 to FNYEAQ. A distance of 13 bases separates the germline ends of V and J, which lose 4 bases and 4 bases respectively. Concerning this clonotype: The target of this receptor is not known. No qualities accompany the bases; no much larger clone lies one base away.

Every donor in the study was a healthy Caucasian. The twin cohort consisted of three pairs of female monozygotic twins, all aged 18 to 29 years. The RNA used for TCR libraries was isolated from peripheral blood mononuclear cells. Receptors were amplified or captured by 5' RACE. TCRdb records Illumina HiSeq 2000 as the sequencer. A universal primer binding site was added through template switching, and the final cDNA carried a unique molecular identifier so that TCR cDNA molecules could be counted accurately. Specific primers in the conserved constant-segment region were used to synthesize first-strand cDNA for TCR alpha and beta chains. Each cDNA library was double barcoded, with a SMART-Mk sample barcode plus Illumina barcodes, to control for contamination. TruSeq adapter sequences, together with Illumina sample barcodes, were added in two successive PCR steps. The TCR alpha and beta cDNA libraries were sequenced on the Illumina HiSeq platform using custom primers. On the study's bioinformatics: Raw reads were processed with MiGEC to extract unique molecular identifiers, and MiXCR was used to determine CDR3 positions. Recombination models were inferred per individual with the repgenHMM and IGoR tools using an EM algorithm. Shared clonotype analysis was performed with the tcR package in R, normalizing sharing by the product of cloneset sizes. Out-of-frame nonproductive sequences were analyzed to study raw recombination free of thymic and clonal selection effects. TCRdb cleaned the public reads at Q25 with fastp, built clones with MiXCR and kept in-frame beta chains. When rows share a CDR3 protein, they turn into one entry using the most common DNA and genes. For this entry, the V and J calls and clone size follow TCRdb and not the study's own pipeline. This sample comprises some 690,000 distinct CDR3 sequences, about 20% of them detected only once. Together, the top ten hold roughly 4% of the sample.

The sample was also reused in another study, on T cells expressing NK-cell markers. As the second paper documents: Three sorted T-cell subsets (CD3+CD56+NKG2C+, CD3+CD56+NKG2C- and CD3+CD56-NKG2C+) from 7 to 9 donors had their TCR beta-chain repertoires profiled. Among the eight sequenced donors, only one was HCMV-seronegative, while the other seven were HCMV-seropositive. In several experiments an anti-gammadeltaTCR antibody was added to restrict sorting to alphabetaTCR-expressing T cells. In several donors, the dominant CD3+CD56+NKG2C+ clonotypes were found to rank among the top 10 CD8+ clonotypes and to make up about 1.0-7.0% of CD8+ T cells. Those dominant clonotypes were again the most abundant among CD3+CD56-NKG2C+ cells in a few donors, at roughly 25-60.1%. It remained unclear whether the expanded NKG2C-expressing T cell clones were specific for HCMV antigens. The eight sequenced donors were randomly selected healthy volunteers, three men and five women. A commercial ELISA kit detecting HCMV-specific IgG in serum was used to determine HCMV serostatus. For roughly 6 donors, bulk peripheral blood T-cell repertoires were additionally sequenced from unsorted PBMC. Reads were demultiplexed and grouped by UMI with MIGEC, and clonotypes were assembled and quantified with MiTCR. To exclude erroneous sequences, only TCR cDNA sequences supported by at least two reads were retained. The tcR package was used for downstream repertoire analysis, and clonotypes were matched between fractions using CDR3 nucleotide sequence together with V segment. VDJmatch was used to annotate antigen specificity against VDJdb, with one amino acid substitution in CDR3 allowed.

Input material: PBMCs. This clonotype was obtained from a woman under 30 in good health. The sequence is built from TRBV7-6 and TRBJ2-2; the D gene cannot be resolved beyond TRBD1 or TRBD2, each matching 5 bases. Here is the DNA: TGTGCCAGCAGCTCCCAGGGAGACGGCACCGGGGAGCTGTTTTTT. This is translated as CASSSQGDGTGELFF.